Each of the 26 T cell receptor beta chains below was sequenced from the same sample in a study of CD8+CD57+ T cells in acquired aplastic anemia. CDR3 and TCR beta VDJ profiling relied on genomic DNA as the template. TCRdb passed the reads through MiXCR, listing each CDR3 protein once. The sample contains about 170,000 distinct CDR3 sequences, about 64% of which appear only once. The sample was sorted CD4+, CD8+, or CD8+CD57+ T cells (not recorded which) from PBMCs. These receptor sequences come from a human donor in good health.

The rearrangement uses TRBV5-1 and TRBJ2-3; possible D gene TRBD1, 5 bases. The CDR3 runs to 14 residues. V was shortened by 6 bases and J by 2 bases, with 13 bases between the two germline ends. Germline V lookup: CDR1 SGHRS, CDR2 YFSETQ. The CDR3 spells CASKAGINTDTQYF. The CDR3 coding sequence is TGCGCCAGCAAGGCAGGGATTAACACAGATACGCAGTATTTT. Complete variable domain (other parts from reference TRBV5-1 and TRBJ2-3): KAGVTQTPRYLIKTRGQQVTLSCSPISGHRSVSWYQQTPGQGLQFLFEYFSETQRNKGNFPGRFSGRQFSNSRSEMNVSTLELGDSALYLCASKAGINTDTQYFGPGTRLTVL.

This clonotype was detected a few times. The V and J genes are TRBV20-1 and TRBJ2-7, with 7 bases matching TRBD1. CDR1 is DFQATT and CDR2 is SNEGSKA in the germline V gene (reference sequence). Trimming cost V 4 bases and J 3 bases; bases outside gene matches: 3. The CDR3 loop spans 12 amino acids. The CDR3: CSAKGTVYEQYF. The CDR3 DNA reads TGCAGTGCTAAGGGGACAGTCTACGAGCAGTACTTC.

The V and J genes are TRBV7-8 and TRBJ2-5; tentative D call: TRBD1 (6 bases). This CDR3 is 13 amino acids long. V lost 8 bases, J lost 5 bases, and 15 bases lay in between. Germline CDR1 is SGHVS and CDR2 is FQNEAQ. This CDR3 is CASGDNLGETQYF. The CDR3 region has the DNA TGTGCCAGCGGGGACAACCTCGGGGAGACCCAGTACTTC.

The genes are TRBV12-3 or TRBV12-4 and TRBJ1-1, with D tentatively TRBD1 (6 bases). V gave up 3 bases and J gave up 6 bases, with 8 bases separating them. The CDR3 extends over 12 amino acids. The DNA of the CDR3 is TGTGCCAGCAGTTTTGGGGGCGCTGAAGCTTTCTTT. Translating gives CASSFGGAEAFF.

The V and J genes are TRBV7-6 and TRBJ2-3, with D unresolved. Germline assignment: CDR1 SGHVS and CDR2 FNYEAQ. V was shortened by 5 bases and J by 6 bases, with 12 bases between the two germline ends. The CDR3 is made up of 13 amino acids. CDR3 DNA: TGTGCCAGCAGCCCCGTACAACAGGATACGCAGTATTTT. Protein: CASSPVQQDTQYF.

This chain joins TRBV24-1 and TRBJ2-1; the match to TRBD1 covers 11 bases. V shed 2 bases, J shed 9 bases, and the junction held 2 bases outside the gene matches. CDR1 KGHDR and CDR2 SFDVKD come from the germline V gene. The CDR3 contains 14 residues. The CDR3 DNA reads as TGTGCCACCAGTGATTGGACAGGGGGCGGTGAGCAGTTCTTC. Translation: CATSDWTGGGEQFF.

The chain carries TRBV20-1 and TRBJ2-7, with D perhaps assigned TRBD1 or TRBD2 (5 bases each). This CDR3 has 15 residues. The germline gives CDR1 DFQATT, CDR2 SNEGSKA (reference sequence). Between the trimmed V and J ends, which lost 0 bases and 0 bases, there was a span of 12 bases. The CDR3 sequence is CSARDRGEPSYEQYF. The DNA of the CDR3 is TGCAGTGCTAGAGATCGAGGGGAACCCTCCTACGAGCAGTACTTC.

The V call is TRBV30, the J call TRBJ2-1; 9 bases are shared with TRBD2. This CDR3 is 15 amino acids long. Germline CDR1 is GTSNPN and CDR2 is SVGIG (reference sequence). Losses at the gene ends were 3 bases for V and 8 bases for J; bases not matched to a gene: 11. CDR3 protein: CAWRLPSGNGYEQFF. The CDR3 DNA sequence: TGTGCCTGGAGGCTTCCTAGCGGGAATGGGTATGAGCAGTTCTTC.

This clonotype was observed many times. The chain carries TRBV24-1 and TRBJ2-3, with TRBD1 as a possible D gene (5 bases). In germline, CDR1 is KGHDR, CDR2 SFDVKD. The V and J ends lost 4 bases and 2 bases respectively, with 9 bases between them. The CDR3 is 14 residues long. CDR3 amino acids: CATSDLDNTDTQYF. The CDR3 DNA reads TGTGCCACCAGTGACCTGGACAACACAGATACGCAGTATTTT.

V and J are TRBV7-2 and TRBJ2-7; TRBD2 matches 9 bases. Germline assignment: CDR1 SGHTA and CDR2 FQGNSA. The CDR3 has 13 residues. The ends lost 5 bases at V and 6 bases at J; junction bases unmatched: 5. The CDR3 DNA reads TGTGCCAGCAGCGCCGGACTAGCGTTCGAGCAGTACTTC. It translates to CASSAGLAFEQYF.

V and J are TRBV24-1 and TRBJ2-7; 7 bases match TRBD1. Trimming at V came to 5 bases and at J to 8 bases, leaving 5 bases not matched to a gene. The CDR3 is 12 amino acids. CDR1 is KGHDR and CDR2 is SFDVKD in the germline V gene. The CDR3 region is CATSGPGGKQYF. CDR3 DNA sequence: TGTGCCACCAGTGGTCCAGGGGGAAAGCAGTACTTC.

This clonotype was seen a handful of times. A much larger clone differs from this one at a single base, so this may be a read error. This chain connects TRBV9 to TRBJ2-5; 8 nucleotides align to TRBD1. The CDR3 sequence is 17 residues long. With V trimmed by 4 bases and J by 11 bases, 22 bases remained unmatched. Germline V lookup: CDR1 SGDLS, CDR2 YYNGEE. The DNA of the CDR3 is TGTGCCAGCAGCATCCCAAGGACAGGGACCCCGTCGCGTGAGCAGTACTTC. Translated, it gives CASSIPRTGTPSREQYF.

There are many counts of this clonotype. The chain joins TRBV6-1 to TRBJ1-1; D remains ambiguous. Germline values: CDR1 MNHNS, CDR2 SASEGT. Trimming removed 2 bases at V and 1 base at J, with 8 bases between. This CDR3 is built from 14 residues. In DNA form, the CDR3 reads TGTGCCAGCAGTGAATTCTTCCAGAACACTGAAGCTTTCTTT. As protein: CASSEFFQNTEAFF.

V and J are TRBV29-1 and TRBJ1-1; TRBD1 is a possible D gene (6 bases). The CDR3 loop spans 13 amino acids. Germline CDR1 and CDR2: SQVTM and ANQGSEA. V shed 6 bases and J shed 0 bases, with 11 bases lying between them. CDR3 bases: TGCAGCGTGATACAGGGCATGAACACTGAAGCTTTCTTT. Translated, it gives CSVIQGMNTEAFF.

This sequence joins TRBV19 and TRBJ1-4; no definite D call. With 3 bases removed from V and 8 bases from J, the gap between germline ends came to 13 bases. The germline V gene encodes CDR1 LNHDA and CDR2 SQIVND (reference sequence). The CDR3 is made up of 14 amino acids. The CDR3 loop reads CASSMGRWNEKLFF. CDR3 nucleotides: TGTGCCAGTAGTATGGGGAGGTGGAACGAAAAACTGTTTTTT.

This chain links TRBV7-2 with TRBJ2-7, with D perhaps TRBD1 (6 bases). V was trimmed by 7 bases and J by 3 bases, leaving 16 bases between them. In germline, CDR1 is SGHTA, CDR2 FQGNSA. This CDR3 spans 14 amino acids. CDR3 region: CASNIQGEGYEQYF. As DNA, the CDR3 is TGTGCCAGCAACATACAGGGAGAGGGCTACGAGCAGTACTTC.

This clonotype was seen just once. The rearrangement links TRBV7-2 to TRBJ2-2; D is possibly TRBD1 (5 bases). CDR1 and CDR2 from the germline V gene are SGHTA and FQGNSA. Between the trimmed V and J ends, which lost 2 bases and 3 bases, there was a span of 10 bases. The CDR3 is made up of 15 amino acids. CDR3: CASSLQGWDTGELFF. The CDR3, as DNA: TGTGCCAGCAGCTTACAGGGTTGGGACACCGGGGAGCTGTTTTTT. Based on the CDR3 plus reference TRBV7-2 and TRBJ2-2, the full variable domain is GAGVSQSPSNKVTEKGKDVELRCDPISGHTALYWYRQSLGQGLEFLIYFQGNSAPDKSGLPSDRFSAERTGGSVSTLTIQRTQQEDSAVYLCASSLQGWDTGELFFGEGSRLTVL.

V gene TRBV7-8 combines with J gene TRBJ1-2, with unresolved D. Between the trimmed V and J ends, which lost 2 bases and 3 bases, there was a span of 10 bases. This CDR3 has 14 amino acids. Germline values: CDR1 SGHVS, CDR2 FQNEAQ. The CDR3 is CASSLLPGHYGYTF. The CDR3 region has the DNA TGTGCCAGCAGCTTACTTCCGGGCCACTATGGCTACACCTTC.

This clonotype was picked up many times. The CDR3 reads CSARERDRGTDEQFF. The DNA of the CDR3 is TGCAGTGCTAGAGAAAGAGACAGGGGGACCGATGAGCAGTTCTTC. This rearrangement joins TRBV20-1 to TRBJ2-1; 9 bases agree with TRBD1. Germline V gene lookup returns CDR1 DFQATT and CDR2 SNEGSKA (reference sequence). The length of the CDR3 is 15 residues. Germline trimming cut 0 bases from V and 8 bases from J; bases unmatched to any gene: 8.

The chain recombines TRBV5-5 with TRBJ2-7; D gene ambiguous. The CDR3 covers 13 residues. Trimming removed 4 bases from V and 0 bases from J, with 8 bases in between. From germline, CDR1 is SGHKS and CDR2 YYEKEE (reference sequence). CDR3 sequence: CASSSESSYEQYF. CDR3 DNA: TGTGCCAGCAGCAGTGAAAGCTCCTACGAGCAGTACTTC.

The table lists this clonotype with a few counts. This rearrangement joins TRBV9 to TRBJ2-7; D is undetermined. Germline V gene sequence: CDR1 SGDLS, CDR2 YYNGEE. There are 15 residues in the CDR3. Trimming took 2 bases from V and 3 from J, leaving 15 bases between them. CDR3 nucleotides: TGTGCCAGCAGCGTTGTGGTCAGTAGTTTCTACGAGCAGTACTTC. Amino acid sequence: CASSVVVSSFYEQYF.

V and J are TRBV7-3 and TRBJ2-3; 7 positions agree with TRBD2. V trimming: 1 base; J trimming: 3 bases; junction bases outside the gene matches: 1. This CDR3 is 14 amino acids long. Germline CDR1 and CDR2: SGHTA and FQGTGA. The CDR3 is CASSLRTRTDTQYF. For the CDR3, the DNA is TGTGCCAGCAGCTTAAGGACTAGAACAGATACGCAGTATTTT.

The CDR3 spells CASSESRASPLHF. For the CDR3, the DNA is TGCGCCAGCAGTGAGTCGAGGGCTTCACCCCTCCACTTT. The chain carries TRBV10-2 and TRBJ1-6; the D is unclear. Per the germline V gene, CDR1 is WSHSY and CDR2 is SAAADI. Between the trimmed V and J ends, which lost 0 bases and 9 bases, there was a span of 6 bases. The CDR3 loop spans 13 amino acids.

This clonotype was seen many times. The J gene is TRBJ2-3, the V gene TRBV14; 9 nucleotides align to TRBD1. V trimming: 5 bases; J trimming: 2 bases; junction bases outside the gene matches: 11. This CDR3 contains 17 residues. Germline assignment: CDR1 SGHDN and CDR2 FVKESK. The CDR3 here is CASSALQGAYATDTQYF. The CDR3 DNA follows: TGTGCCAGCAGCGCCTTACAGGGGGCGTATGCCACAGATACGCAGTATTTT.

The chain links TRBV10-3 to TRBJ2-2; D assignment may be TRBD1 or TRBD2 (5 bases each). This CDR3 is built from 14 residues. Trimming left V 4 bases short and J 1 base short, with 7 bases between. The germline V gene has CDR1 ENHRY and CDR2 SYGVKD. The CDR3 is CAISAGRNTGELFF. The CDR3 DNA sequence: TGTGCCATCAGTGCGGGACGGAACACCGGGGAGCTGTTTTTT.

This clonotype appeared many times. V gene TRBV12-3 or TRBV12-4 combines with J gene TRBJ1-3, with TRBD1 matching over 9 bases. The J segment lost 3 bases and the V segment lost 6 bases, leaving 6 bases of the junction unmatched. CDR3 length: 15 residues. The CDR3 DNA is TGTGCCAGCAGGACAACAGGGGGCAATGGAAACACCATATATTTT. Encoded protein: CASRTTGGNGNTIYF.